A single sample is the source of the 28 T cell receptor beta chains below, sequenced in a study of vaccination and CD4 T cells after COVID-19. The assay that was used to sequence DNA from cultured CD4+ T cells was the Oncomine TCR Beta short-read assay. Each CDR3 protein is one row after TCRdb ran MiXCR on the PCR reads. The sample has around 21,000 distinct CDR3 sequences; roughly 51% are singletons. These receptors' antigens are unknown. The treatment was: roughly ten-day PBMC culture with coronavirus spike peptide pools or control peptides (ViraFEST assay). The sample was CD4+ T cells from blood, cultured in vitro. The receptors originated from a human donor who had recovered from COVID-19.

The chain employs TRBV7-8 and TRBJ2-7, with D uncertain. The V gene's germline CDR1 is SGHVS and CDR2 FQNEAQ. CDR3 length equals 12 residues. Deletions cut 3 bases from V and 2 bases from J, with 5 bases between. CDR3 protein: CASSFSTYEQYF. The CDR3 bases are TGTGCCAGCAGCTTTTCAACCTACGAGCAGTACTTC.

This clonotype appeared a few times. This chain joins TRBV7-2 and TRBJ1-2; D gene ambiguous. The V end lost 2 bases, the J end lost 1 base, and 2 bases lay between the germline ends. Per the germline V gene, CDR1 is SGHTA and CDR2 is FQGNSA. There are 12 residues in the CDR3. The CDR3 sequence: CASSLNNYGYTF. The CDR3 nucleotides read TGTGCCAGCAGCTTAAATAACTATGGCTACACCTTC.

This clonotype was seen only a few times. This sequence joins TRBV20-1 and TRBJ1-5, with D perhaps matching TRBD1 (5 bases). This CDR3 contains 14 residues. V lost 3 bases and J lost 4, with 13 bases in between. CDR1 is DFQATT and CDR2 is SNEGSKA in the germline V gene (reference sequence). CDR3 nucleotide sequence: TGCAGTGCTAGGGGGACTGGATGGAATCAGCCCCAGCATTTT. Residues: CSARGTGWNQPQHF.

In DNA, the CDR3 is TGTGCCAGCAGAGTCACAGATACGCAGTATTTT. Its protein is CASRVTDTQYF. The chain carries TRBV12-3 or TRBV12-4 and TRBJ2-3; D remains ambiguous. Trimming pared 6 bases from V and 2 bases from J, leaving 3 bases between. The CDR3 is 11 amino acids.

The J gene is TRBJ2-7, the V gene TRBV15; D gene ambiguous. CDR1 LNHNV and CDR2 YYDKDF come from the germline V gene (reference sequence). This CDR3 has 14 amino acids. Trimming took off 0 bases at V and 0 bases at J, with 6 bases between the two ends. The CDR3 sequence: CATSREPSSYEQYF. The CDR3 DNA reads TGTGCCACCAGCAGAGAGCCGAGCTCCTACGAGCAGTACTTC.

In DNA, the CDR3 is TGTGCCACCAGTGGGGCTAGCGGGAGGGTCCCAGAGACCCAGTACTTC. This gives the protein CATSGASGRVPETQYF. The chain employs TRBV24-1 and TRBJ2-5; TRBD2 aligns across 12 bases. The germline V gene has CDR1 KGHDR and CDR2 SFDVKD. This CDR3 spans 16 amino acids. V lost 5 bases to trimming and J lost 4 bases; unmatched junction nucleotides: 7.

This CDR3 is CASSLGSGGIADTQYF. As DNA, the CDR3 is TGCGCCAGCAGCTTGGGCTCGGGGGGTATAGCAGATACGCAGTATTTT. This chain uses TRBV5-1 with TRBJ2-3; 7 nucleotides align to TRBD2. The CDR3 covers 16 residues. The germline V gene encodes CDR1 SGHRS and CDR2 YFSETQ. Trimming at V came to 0 bases and at J to 4 bases, leaving 8 bases not matched to a gene.

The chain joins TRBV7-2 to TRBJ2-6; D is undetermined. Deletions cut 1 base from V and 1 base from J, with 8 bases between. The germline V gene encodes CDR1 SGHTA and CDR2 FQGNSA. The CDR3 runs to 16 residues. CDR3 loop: CASSLGSQSGANVLTF. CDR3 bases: TGTGCCAGCAGCTTAGGGTCCCAGTCTGGGGCCAACGTCCTGACTTTC.

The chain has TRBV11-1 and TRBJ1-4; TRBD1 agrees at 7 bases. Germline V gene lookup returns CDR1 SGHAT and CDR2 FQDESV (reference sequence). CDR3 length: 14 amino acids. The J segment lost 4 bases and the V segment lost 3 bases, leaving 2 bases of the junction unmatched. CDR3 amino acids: CASSFGTVNEKLFF. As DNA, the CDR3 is TGTGCCAGCAGCTTCGGGACAGTTAATGAAAAACTGTTTTTT.

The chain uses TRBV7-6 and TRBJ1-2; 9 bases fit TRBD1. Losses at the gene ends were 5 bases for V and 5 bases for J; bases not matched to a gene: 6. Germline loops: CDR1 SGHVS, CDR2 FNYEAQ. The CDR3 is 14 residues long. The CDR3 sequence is CASSRGQGGYGYTF. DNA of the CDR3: TGTGCCAGCAGCCGGGGACAGGGTGGTTATGGCTACACCTTC.

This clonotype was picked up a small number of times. The CDR3 region is CASRVTPPHNSPLHF. The CDR3 DNA sequence: TGTGCCAGCAGAGTCACCCCACCTCATAATTCACCCCTCCACTTT. The chain uses TRBV2 and TRBJ1-6, with D unresolved. The CDR3 is 15 amino acids. Germline lookup yields CDR1 SNHLY and CDR2 FYNNEI. The V and J ends lost 6 bases and 5 bases respectively, with 14 bases between them. The full variable domain, completed using reference TRBV2 and TRBJ1-6, is EPEVTQTPSHQVTQMGQEVILRCVPISNHLYFYWYRQILGQKVEFLVSFYNNEISEKSEIFDDQFSVERPDGSNFTLKIRSTKLEDSAMYFCASRVTPPHNSPLHFGNGTRLTVT.

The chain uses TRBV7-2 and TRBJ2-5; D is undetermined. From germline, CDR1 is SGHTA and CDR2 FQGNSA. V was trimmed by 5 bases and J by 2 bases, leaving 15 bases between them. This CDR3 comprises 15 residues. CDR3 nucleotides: TGTGCCAGCAGCCCCACCTTGAATCTACAAGAGACCCAGTACTTC. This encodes CASSPTLNLQETQYF.

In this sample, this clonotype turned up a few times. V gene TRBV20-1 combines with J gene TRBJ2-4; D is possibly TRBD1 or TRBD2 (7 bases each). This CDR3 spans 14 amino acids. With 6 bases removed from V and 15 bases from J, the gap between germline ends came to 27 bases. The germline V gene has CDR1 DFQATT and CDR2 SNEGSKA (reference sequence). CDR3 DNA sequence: TGCAGTGCCCACAAACTGGGCGCAGGGGGGGTTCCGTACTTC. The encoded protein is CSAHKLGAGGVPYF.

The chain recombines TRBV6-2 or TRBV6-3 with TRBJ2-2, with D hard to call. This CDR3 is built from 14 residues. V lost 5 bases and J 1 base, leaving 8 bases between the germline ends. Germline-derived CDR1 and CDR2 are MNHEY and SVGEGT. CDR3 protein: CASSPDRNTGELFF. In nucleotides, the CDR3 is TGTGCCAGCAGTCCCGACCGGAACACCGGGGAGCTGTTTTTT.

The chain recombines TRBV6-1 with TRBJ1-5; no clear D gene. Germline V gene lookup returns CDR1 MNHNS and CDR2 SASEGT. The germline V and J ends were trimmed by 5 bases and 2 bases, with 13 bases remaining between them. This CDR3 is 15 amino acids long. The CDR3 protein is CASSPRRPGNQPQHF. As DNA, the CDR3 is TGTGCCAGCAGTCCCAGGCGGCCCGGCAATCAGCCCCAGCATTTT.

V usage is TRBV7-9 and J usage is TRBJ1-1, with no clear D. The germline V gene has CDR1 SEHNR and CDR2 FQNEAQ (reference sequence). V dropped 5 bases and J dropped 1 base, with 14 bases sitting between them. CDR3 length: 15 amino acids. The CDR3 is CASSPREGRNTEAFF. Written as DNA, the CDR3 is TGTGCCAGCAGCCCACGAGAGGGTCGGAACACTGAAGCTTTCTTT. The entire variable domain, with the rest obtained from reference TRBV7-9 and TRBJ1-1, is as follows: DTGVSQNPRHKITKRGQNVTFRCDPISEHNRLYWYRQTLGQGPEFLTYFQNEAQLEKSRLLSDRFSAERPKGSFSTLEIQRTEQGDSAMYLCASSPREGRNTEAFFGQGTRLTVV.

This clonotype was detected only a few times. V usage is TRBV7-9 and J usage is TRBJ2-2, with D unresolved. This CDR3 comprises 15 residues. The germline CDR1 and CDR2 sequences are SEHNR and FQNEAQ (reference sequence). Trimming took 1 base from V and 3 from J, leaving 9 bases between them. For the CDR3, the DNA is TGTGCCAGCAGCTTAGGGGCTAGTCACACCGGGGAGCTGTTTTTT. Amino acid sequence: CASSLGASHTGELFF.

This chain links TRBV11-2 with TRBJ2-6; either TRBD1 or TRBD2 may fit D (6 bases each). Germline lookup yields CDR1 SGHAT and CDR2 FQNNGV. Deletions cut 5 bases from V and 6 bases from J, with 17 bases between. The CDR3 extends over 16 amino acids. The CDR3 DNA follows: TGTGCCAGCAGCCCTCTAATGGGGGGCAAGGCCAACGTCCTGACTTTC. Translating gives CASSPLMGGKANVLTF.

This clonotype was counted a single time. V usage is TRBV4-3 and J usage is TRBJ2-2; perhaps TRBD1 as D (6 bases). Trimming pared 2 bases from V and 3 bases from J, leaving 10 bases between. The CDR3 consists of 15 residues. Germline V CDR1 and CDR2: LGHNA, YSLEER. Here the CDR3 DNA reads TGCGCCAGCAGCCAAACAGGGTACGACACCGGGGAGCTGTTTTTT. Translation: CASSQTGYDTGELFF.

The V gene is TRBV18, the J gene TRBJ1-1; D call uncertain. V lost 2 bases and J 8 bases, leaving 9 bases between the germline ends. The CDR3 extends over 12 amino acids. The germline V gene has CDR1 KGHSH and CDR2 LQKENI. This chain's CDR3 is CASSPGEGEAFF. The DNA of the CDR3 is TGTGCCAGCTCACCAGGGGAAGGGGAAGCTTTCTTT.

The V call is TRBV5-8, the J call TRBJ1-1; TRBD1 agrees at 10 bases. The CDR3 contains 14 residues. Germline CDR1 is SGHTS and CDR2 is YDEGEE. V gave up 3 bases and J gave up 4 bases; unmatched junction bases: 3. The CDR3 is CASSSWTGGTEAFF. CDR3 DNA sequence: TGTGCCAGCAGCTCATGGACAGGGGGCACTGAAGCTTTCTTT.

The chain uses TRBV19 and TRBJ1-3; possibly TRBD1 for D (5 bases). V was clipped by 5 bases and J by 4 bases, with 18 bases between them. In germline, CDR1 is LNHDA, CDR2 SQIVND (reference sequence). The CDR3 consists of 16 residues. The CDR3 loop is CASSGGPALVGNTIYF. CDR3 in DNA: TGTGCCAGTAGTGGGGGTCCCGCTCTGGTCGGAAACACCATATATTTT.

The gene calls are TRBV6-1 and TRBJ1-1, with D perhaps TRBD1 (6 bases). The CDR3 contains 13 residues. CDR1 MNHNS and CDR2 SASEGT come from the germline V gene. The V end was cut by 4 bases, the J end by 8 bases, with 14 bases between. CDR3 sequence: CASSGTWGAEAFF. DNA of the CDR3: TGTGCCAGCAGTGGGACGTGGGGGGCAGAAGCTTTCTTT.

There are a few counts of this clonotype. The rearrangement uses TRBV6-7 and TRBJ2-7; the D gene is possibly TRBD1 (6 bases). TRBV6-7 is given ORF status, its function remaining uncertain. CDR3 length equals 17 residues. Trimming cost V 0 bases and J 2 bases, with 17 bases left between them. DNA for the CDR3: TGTGCCAGCAGTTACTCTGAGCGAGGCAGGGGACCCTACGAGCAGTACTTC. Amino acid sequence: CASSYSERGRGPYEQYF.

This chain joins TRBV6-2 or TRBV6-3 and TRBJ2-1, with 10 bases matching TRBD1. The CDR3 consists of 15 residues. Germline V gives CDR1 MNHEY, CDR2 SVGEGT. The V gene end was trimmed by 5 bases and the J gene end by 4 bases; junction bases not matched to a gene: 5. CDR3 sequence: CASSPWTGGYNEQFF. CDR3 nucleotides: TGTGCCAGCAGTCCTTGGACAGGGGGGTACAATGAGCAGTTCTTC.

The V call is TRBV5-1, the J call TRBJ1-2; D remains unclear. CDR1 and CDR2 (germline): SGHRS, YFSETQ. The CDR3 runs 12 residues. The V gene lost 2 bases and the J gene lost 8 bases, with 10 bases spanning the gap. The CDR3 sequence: CASSFDGAGYTF. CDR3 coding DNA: TGCGCCAGCAGCTTTGACGGTGCCGGCTACACCTTC.

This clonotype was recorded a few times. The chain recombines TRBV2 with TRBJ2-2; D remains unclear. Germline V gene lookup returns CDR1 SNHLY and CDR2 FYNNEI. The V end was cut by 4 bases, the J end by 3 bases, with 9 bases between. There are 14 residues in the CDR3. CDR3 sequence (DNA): TGTGCCAGCAGTGTCGTTAGGGACACCGGGGAGCTGTTTTTT. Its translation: CASSVVRDTGELFF. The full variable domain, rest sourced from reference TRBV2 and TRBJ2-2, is EPEVTQTPSHQVTQMGQEVILRCVPISNHLYFYWYRQILGQKVEFLVSFYNNEISEKSEIFDDQFSVERPDGSNFTLKIRSTKLEDSAMYFCASSVVRDTGELFFGEGSRLTVL.

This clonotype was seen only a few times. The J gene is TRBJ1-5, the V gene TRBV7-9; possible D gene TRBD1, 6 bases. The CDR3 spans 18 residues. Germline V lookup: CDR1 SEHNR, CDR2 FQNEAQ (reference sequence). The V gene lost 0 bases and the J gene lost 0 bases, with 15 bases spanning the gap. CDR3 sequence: CASSLALKGGLSNQPQHF. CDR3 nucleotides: TGTGCCAGCAGCTTAGCGCTAAAAGGGGGACTTAGCAATCAGCCCCAGCATTTT.